The T cell receptor (beta chain) under discussion was sequenced for a study of naive and memory T cell subsets. Looked up from germline, CDR1 is KGHDR and CDR2 is SFDVKD. Trimming removed 6 bases from V and 4 bases from J, with 11 bases in between. The CDR3 runs 14 residues. Ligated cDNA underwent four rounds of PCR with nested alpha and beta constant region primers and SP2. Alpha and beta constant region primers primed reverse transcription for blood and skin samples. MiXCR, applied by TCRdb to the 5' RACE reads, yields one record per CDR3 protein. The table lists about 62,000 distinct CDR3 sequences, 8% of them singletons. TCR cDNA received a 3' ligated oligonucleotide that carried a UMI. This clonotype was counted only a few times.

This TCR derives from a female donor in good health. This chain uses TRBV24-1 with TRBJ2-2, with D possibly being TRBD2 (6 bases). The CDR3: CATSRGSGTGELFF. CDR3 sequence (DNA): TGTGCCACCAGTCGGGGGTCGGGCACCGGGGAGCTGTTTTTT.